The 8 T cell receptor beta chains below come from one sample, sequenced in a study of blood T cell repertoires in COVID-19 (dated by TCRdb to 2019 to 2021). The library was prepared using the immunoSEQ multiplex PCR assay. TCRdb mirrors the immuneACCESS table, restricted to in-frame sequences. Some clones are absent from its copies; in checked studies, under half trace to an unresolved V gene, and the reason for the others is unknown. In this sample the table shows approximately 140,000 clones, around 90% of which occur a single time. The ten largest clones take up 3.5% to 5% of the sample. Sequenced material: peripheral blood. The origin of the receptors is a woman aged 60-70 years with active or convalescent COVID-19.

The chain employs TRBV18 and TRBJ2-1; 7 positions agree with TRBD1. This CDR3 contains 15 residues. J was trimmed by 6 bases and V by 6 bases; bases with no gene match: 11. Germline V gives CDR1 KGHSH, CDR2 LQKENI. CDR3 DNA sequence: TGTGCCAGCTCGTACGACAGGGCCCGGGCCAATGAGCAGTTCTTC. Translating gives CASSYDRARANEQFF.

The chain has TRBV7-2 and TRBJ2-7; D may be TRBD1 (7 bases). Germline values: CDR1 SGHTA, CDR2 FQGNSA. The CDR3 extends over 14 amino acids. The V end lost 3 bases, the J end lost 5 bases, and 14 bases lay between the germline ends. CDR3 nucleotides: TGTGCCAGCAGCTTGTCAGGGGGGAAGGACGAGCAGTACTTC. Encoded protein: CASSLSGGKDEQYF.

This clone was counted a single time. V is TRBV6-6 and J is TRBJ2-2; 9 bases line up with TRBD2. The CDR3 has 15 residues. From germline, CDR1 is MNHNY and CDR2 SVGAGI (reference sequence). The V gene end was trimmed by 2 bases and the J gene end by 6 bases; junction bases not matched to a gene: 4. CDR3 in DNA: TGTGCCAGCAGTTACGGCGGGGGGGCCTCCGGGGAGCTGTTTTTT. This encodes CASSYGGGASGELFF.

The chain is built from TRBV12-3 or TRBV12-4 and TRBJ1-4; 9 nucleotides align to TRBD1. There are 13 residues in the CDR3. V lost 7 bases and J lost 8; bases outside the gene matches: 5. Here the CDR3 reads CASNNRGREKLFF. DNA for the CDR3: TGTGCCAGCAATAACAGGGGGCGGGAAAAACTGTTTTTT.

The CDR3 reads CASSLIRTGNSYEQYF. The CDR3 nucleotides are TGTGCCAGCAGCCTGATCCGGACAGGGAACTCCTACGAGCAGTACTTC. The V gene is TRBV7-2, the J gene TRBJ2-7; TRBD1 matches at 8 bases. After removal of 5 bases from V and 0 bases from J, the junction contained 9 bases not matched to a gene. Germline CDR1 SGHTA, CDR2 FQGNSA. The CDR3 loop spans 16 amino acids.

The rearrangement links TRBV10-1 to TRBJ1-5, with 9 bases fitting TRBD1. This CDR3 has 18 amino acids. With V trimmed by 5 bases and J by 0 bases, 11 bases remained unmatched. From germline, CDR1 is WNHNN and CDR2 SYGVQD (reference sequence). The DNA of the CDR3 is TGCGCCAGCAGTTCTCTCGACAGGGGGATTTATAGCAATCAGCCCCAGCATTTT. It encodes CASSSLDRGIYSNQPQHF.

The sample holds a few counts of this clone. This sequence joins TRBV7-6 and TRBJ2-2; 7 positions match TRBD1. V trimming: 4 bases; J trimming: 6 bases; junction bases outside the gene matches: 11. CDR3 length equals 16 residues. Germline values: CDR1 SGHVS, CDR2 FNYEAQ. The DNA for the CDR3 is TGTGCCAGCAGCTCCCTCGAGACAGGGTTCTCCGGGGAGCTGTTTTTT. This codes for CASSSLETGFSGELFF. The complete variable domain, with remaining parts taken from reference TRBV7-6 and TRBJ2-2, reads GAGVSQSPRYKVTKRGQDVALRCDPISGHVSLYWYRQALGQGPEFLTYFNYEAQQDKSGLPNDRFSAERPEGSISTLTIQRTEQRDSAMYRCASSSLETGFSGELFFGEGSRLTVL.

This clone was recorded once. The V call is TRBV7-2, the J call TRBJ1-5, with 9 bases matching TRBD1. From germline, CDR1 is SGHTA and CDR2 FQGNSA. The CDR3 extends over 14 amino acids. Trimming at V came to 6 bases and at J to 7 bases, leaving 7 bases not matched to a gene. The CDR3 DNA reads as TGTGCCAGCAGTTTGGGACAGGGAGAACAGCCCCAGCATTTT. It translates to CASSLGQGEQPQHF. The complete variable domain, with remaining parts taken from reference TRBV7-2 and TRBJ1-5, reads GAGVSQSPSNKVTEKGKDVELRCDPISGHTALYWYRQSLGQGLEFLIYFQGNSAPDKSGLPSDRFSAERTGGSVSTLTIQRTQQEDSAVYLCASSLGQGEQPQHFGDGTRLSIL.